This T cell receptor (beta chain) was sequenced during a study of blood T cell repertoires in COVID-19. At the level of the study: Samples came from the United States, Italy and Spain, spanning acute and convalescent COVID-19.

Original analysis: Reference gene primer amplification yielded estimated nucleated cell counts. Sequencing was performed with immunoSEQ multiplex PCR; in TCRdb, only in-frame clones are kept and a portion is missing. Clone size and V and J calls were adopted from that table, with D and trimming inferred from the DNA. The sample contains around 310,000 clones, under 90% of which appear only once. This CDR3 comprises 17 residues. Germline values: CDR1 SGHVS, CDR2 FQNEAQ. V lost 7 bases, J lost 0 bases, and 9 bases stayed unmatched. Donors in Cohort 3 counted as recovered after two negative PCRs, clearance, or symptom resolution.

The chain carries TRBV7-8 and TRBJ2-1; 10 bases fit TRBD2. The sequenced sample was PBMCs or T cells enriched from blood (not recorded which). The sequence came from a woman in her twenties or thirties who had recovered from COVID-19. In nucleotides, the CDR3 is TGTGCCAGCACCCTTCCCTCTAGCGGGAGCTCCTACAATGAGCAGTTCTTC. This gives the protein CASTLPSSGSSYNEQFF.